These 4 T cell receptor beta chains were sequenced from one sample in a study of T cells in Graves' hyperthyroidism and ophthalmopathy. The source material, RNA transcripts, was used to amplify TCR beta CDR3 regions. The primer set for the first-round RT-PCR of the TCR CDR3 was HTBI. MiXCR, applied by TCRdb to the multiplex PCR reads, yields one record per CDR3 protein. The sample includes hundreds of thousands of distinct CDR3 sequences, roughly 22% seen only once; the top ten take around two thirds. Sequenced material: blood. These receptors all stem from a man aged 30-40 years with Graves' ophthalmopathy.

This clonotype was picked up a small number of times. This chain uses TRBV7-2 with TRBJ1-4, with D tentatively TRBD1 (6 bases). Germline assignment: CDR1 SGHTA and CDR2 FQGNSA. The CDR3 runs to 16 residues. V was shortened by 2 bases and J by 4 bases, with 14 bases between the two germline ends. CDR3 sequence reads: CASSLFPGQINEKLFF. The CDR3 nucleotides read TGTGCCAGCAGCTTATTTCCCGGACAGATTAATGAAAAACTGTTTTTT.

Only a few counts were recorded for this clonotype. The V gene is TRBV10-1, the J gene TRBJ2-7; D may match TRBD1 or TRBD2 (5 bases each). V shed 3 bases and J shed 6 bases, with 9 bases lying between them. The germline V gene has CDR1 WNHNN and CDR2 SYGVQD (reference sequence). CDR3 size: 12 residues. CDR3 nucleotide sequence: TGCGCCAGCAGTGATGGGGGTCCCGAGCAGTACTTC. The encoded protein is CASSDGGPEQYF.

This clonotype has a handful of counts. The rearrangement uses TRBV28 and TRBJ1-2, with 7 bases fitting TRBD1. V shed 3 bases and J 4 bases; nucleotides not matched to a gene: 2. The CDR3 covers 13 residues. Germline loops: CDR1 MDHEN, CDR2 SYDVKM. For the CDR3, the DNA is TGTGCCAGCAGTTTGAGGGGGCTCTATGGCTACACCTTC. Translation gives CASSLRGLYGYTF.

This clonotype was detected a few times. The V gene is TRBV7-8, the J gene TRBJ1-6, with TRBD1 matching over 7 bases. V shed 1 base, J shed 10 bases, and the junction held 10 bases outside the gene matches. Germline loops: CDR1 SGHVS, CDR2 FQNEAQ. CDR3 size: 16 residues. Written as DNA, the CDR3 is TGTGCCAGCAGCTTAGAGGGGGCAGCTTTAGGGTCACCCCTCCACTTT. Translating it yields CASSLEGAALGSPLHF.